This T cell receptor (beta chain) came from a study of glioma-infiltrating T cells after dendritic cell vaccination. This CDR3 region has 14 residues. Germline CDR1 and CDR2: MRHNA and SNTAGT. The ends lost 2 bases at V and 6 bases at J; junction bases unmatched: 0. Findings and caveats of the study: Higher pretreatment TIL content predicted longer progression-free time and survival.

Measured with immunoSEQ multiplex PCR; TCRdb has only the in-frame clones, and not every one. Here the sample spans 100,000 to 120,000 clones, 85% to 90% being singletons. As to time point: after dendritic cell vaccination, including at tumor progression/relapse. Before vaccination, two weeks after the third vaccination, and at progression, PBMC were collected. This clone has a handful of counts. The antigen remains undetermined. The chain combines TRBV6-4 with TRBJ2-1, with 11 nucleotides matching TRBD1. Sequencing was performed on blood, taken after dendritic cell vaccination. The TCR was taken from a human donor with glioblastoma. CDR3 DNA: TGTGCCAGCAGTGACGGGACAGGGGGCAATGAGCAGTTCTTC. Protein product: CASSDGTGGNEQFF.